The text below deals with one TCR beta chain. Negative isolation was used for CD8+ and CD4+ T cells and FACS enrichment for TEMRA cells. The data belong to a study of CD8 T cells in Susac syndrome. There are 16 residues in the CDR3. Germline-derived CDR1 and CDR2 are SGHAT and FQNNGV. J lost 3 bases, V lost 5 bases, and 11 bases had no gene match. It was with random hexamers that roughly 0.5 to 1 ug RNA was reverse transcribed. Each CDR3 protein is one row after TCRdb ran MiXCR on the immunoSEQ multiplex PCR reads. This table has about 170,000 distinct CDR3 sequences, approximately 93% appearing once. The chain carries TRBV11-2 and TRBJ2-5; TRBD1 matches 8 bases. The clonotype was recovered from a human donor with multiple sclerosis. Material: CD4+ T cells from PBMCs. The CDR3 here is CASSPSGQGWKETQYF. In DNA, the CDR3 is TGTGCCAGCAGCCCAAGCGGACAGGGTTGGAAAGAGACCCAGTACTTC.